This T cell receptor (beta chain) was recovered during a study of long-term antiretroviral therapy in people with HIV. Broader study findings: The ART regimens used between about 2004 and 2018 may be less effective than current ones.

Researchers report immunoSEQ v3.0 was run at survey level. The repertoire was sequenced with immunoSEQ multiplex PCR; TCRdb's copy has only in-frame clones and lacks some. Of tens of thousands of clones listed, roughly 84% are singletons. For this clone: Its matching antigen is unknown.

With 3 bases removed from V and 4 bases from J, the gap between germline ends came to 10 bases. Germline V gene lookup returns CDR1 KGHSH and CDR2 LQKENI. The CDR3 consists of 15 residues. Before DNA extraction, roughly 0.9-10 million cryopreserved PBMC were held in the samples. Source: unsorted PBMCs, taken 1.3 years after starting antiretroviral therapy. The receptor was isolated from a man in his 60s with HIV. This chain joins TRBV18 and TRBJ1-6, with D perhaps TRBD1 (5 bases). The CDR3 sequence: CASSPTEGYNSPLHF. The DNA of the CDR3 is TGTGCCAGCTCACCGACAGAGGGTTATAATTCACCCCTCCACTTT.